The TCR beta chain described here comes from a study of blood T cell repertoires in COVID-19. As for the study in general: Specimens from acute and convalescent COVID-19 originated in the United States, Italy and Spain. The cDNA or gDNA used as material had been derived from T cells, B-cell-depleted T cells, or PBMCs.

As processed by the authors: Amplifying reference gene primers gave estimates of nucleated cell counts. Assay used: immunoSEQ multiplex PCR; TCRdb lists only in-frame clones, some missing. That table gives V, J and clone size, and the DNA gave D and trimming. The table records approximately 140,000 clones, roughly 80% of them present only once. This clone was observed at least ten times. Trimming stripped 2 bases from V and 7 bases from J, with 12 bases between. Per the germline V gene, CDR1 is SGHAT and CDR2 is FQNNGV. The CDR3 covers 15 residues. The gene calls are TRBV11-2 and TRBJ1-6; possible D gene TRBD1, 5 bases. The sequenced sample consisted of peripheral blood. The sequence came from a man aged 50-59 years with acute or convalescent COVID-19. This CDR3 is CASSLLGVRNSPLHF. In DNA, the CDR3 is TGTGCCAGCAGCTTATTAGGGGTGCGGAATTCACCCCTCCACTTT. The entire variable domain, with the rest obtained from reference TRBV11-2 and TRBJ1-6, is as follows: EAGVAQSPRYKIIEKRQSVAFWCNPISGHATLYWYQQILGQGPKLLIQFQNNGVVDDSQLPKDRFSAERLKGVDSTLKIQPAKLEDSAVYLCASSLLGVRNSPLHFGNGTRLTVT.